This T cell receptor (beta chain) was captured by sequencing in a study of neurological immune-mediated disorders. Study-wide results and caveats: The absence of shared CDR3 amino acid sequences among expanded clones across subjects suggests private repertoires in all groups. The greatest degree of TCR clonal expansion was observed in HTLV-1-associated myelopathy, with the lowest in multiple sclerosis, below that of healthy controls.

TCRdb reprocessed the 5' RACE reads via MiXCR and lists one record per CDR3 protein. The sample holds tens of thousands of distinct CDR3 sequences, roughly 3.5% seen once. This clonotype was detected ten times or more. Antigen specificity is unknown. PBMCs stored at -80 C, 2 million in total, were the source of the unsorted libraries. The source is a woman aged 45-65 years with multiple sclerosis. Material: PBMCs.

CDR3 sequence reads: CASSSFPRKTYSGNTIYF. The CDR3 bases are TGTGCCAGCAGCTCGTTCCCACGAAAGACCTACTCTGGAAACACCATATATTTT. The V gene is TRBV11-2, the J gene TRBJ1-3; no clear D gene. V was cut by 4 bases and J by 0 bases, with 19 bases left in between. CDR1 is SGHAT and CDR2 is FQNNGV in the germline V gene. CDR3 size: 18 residues.